This TCR beta chain was identified in a study of CD8 T cells in ankylosing spondylitis. Germline values: CDR1 LGHNA, CDR2 YNFKEQ. CDR3 length equals 15 residues. The ends were cut back, 5 bases at V and 4 bases at J, with 17 bases in the middle. TCRdb used MiXCR to reprocess the 5' RACE reads, holding one entry per CDR3 protein. The sample includes approximately 350,000 distinct CDR3 sequences, 14% to 15% of them seen just once. The receptor's source is a male donor with ankylosing spondylitis or in good health (not recorded which). The sequenced sample was blood, either unsorted or a sorted T cell fraction (not recorded which). The chain carries TRBV4-2 and TRBJ2-5; tentatively, D is TRBD2 (5 bases). The CDR3 sequence: CASSFGSEGRETQYF. The CDR3 coding sequence is TGTGCCAGCAGCTTCGGGTCCGAAGGGAGAGAGACCCAGTACTTC.